Presented here are 2 T cell receptor beta chains from one specimen sequenced in a study of breast tumors, draining lymph nodes, adjacent tissues. Samples came from axillary lymph nodes draining the breast cancer. MiXCR was run by TCRdb on the multiplex PCR reads, yielding one entry per CDR3 protein. The sample includes approximately 280,000 distinct CDR3 sequences, roughly 31% seen only once; the top ten take roughly 1.1%. Source material: axillary lymph node tissue. The receptors originated from a female donor with breast cancer. Some clones in this sample may be carry-over from other donors' samples.

This chain links TRBV12-3 or TRBV12-4 with TRBJ2-6; D is possibly TRBD1 (5 bases). The CDR3 spans 16 residues. Trimming shortened V by 11 bases and J by 1 base, and 18 bases separated the two germline ends. This CDR3 is CAATSQGRSGANVLTF. The CDR3 DNA reads TGTGCCGCCACCTCGCAGGGAAGGTCTGGGGCCAACGTCCTGACTTTC.

This clonotype was seen only a few times. The chain combines TRBV6-2 or TRBV6-3 with TRBJ2-5; 8 nucleotides agree with TRBD2. Per germline, CDR1 MNHEY and CDR2 SVGEGT. The V and J ends lost 3 bases and 5 bases, in that order; junction bases with no gene match: 5. The CDR3 runs to 14 residues. In DNA, the CDR3 is TGTGCCAGCAGTTATCGGGAGGGCAGGGAGACCCAGTACTTC. This encodes CASSYREGRETQYF.